This note documents a single T cell receptor beta chain sequence. Other nucleotide sequences in the sample specify the same CDR3. The assay was immunoSEQ multiplex PCR, and TCRdb's table has in-frame clones only and misses some. In the table there are tens of thousands of clones, about four fifths of which are singletons. This specimen comes from a study of blood T cell repertoires in COVID-19. Study overall: Sites across the United States, Italy and Spain contributed samples from acute and convalescent COVID-19.

Those enrolled in Seattle joined during active infection and were followed longitudinally afterward. Germline CDR1 KGHSH, CDR2 LQKENI. V lost 4 bases to trimming and J lost 8 bases, with 9 bases between them. The CDR3 extends over 12 amino acids. Input material: peripheral blood. The chain employs TRBV18 and TRBJ2-1; D is possibly TRBD2 (6 bases). This TCR derives from a man under 40 with COVID-19, enrolled during active disease. CDR3 in amino acids: CASSREVDEQFF. The DNA of the CDR3 is TGTGCCAGCTCACGGGAGGTTGATGAGCAGTTCTTC.